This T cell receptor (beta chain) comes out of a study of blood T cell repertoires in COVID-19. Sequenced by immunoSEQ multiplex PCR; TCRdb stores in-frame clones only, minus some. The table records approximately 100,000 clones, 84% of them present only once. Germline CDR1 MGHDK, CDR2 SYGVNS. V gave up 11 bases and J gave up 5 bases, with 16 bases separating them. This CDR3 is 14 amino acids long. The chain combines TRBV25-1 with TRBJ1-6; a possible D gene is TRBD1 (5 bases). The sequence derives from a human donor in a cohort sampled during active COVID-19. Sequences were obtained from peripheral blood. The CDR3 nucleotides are TGTGCCCCCCCCCGGGACTCTAATAATTCACCCCTCCACTTT. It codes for CAPPRDSNNSPLHF.